A single sample is the source of the 3 T cell receptor beta chains below, sequenced in a study of PD-L1 blockade in urothelial cancer. Profiled with immunoSEQ multiplex PCR; TCRdb holds only in-frame clones, not every one. Here the sample spans 90,000 or so clones, 90% being singletons. Time point defined: pretreatment peripheral blood. The starting material was PBMCs, obtained around atezolizumab (anti-PD-L1) treatment. These receptors were collected from a man in his 60s with urothelial cancer.

This chain uses TRBV5-4 with TRBJ2-5; 7 bases line up with TRBD2. Germline V gives CDR1 SGHNT, CDR2 YYREEE (reference sequence). This CDR3 is built from 14 residues. The V gene end was trimmed by 3 bases and the J gene end by 1 base; junction bases not matched to a gene: 3. CDR3 in DNA: TGTGCCAGCAGCTCGAGCGGGACCCAAGAGACCCAGTACTTC. Its protein product is CASSSSGTQETQYF.

V usage is TRBV9 and J usage is TRBJ2-3; 8 positions match TRBD2. Losses at the gene ends were 7 bases for V and 2 bases for J; bases not matched to a gene: 9. The germline CDR1 and CDR2 sequences are SGDLS and YYNGEE. This CDR3 comprises 15 residues. The CDR3 nucleotides are TGTGCCAGCGCCAGCCCGGGGGGGCCCACAGATACGCAGTATTTT. Protein: CASASPGGPTDTQYF.

The chain is built from TRBV30 and TRBJ1-3; D remains ambiguous. This CDR3 has 17 residues. The V end was cut by 0 bases, the J end by 8 bases, with 23 bases between. Germline CDR1 reads GTSNPN; CDR2 reads SVGIG (reference sequence). The CDR3 sequence: CAWSVSWAVGSSDTIYF. The CDR3 coding sequence is TGTGCCTGGAGTGTATCCTGGGCAGTAGGATCTTCTGACACCATATATTTT.